These 17 T cell receptor beta chains originate from one sample sequenced in a study of identical twins' blood T cells. TCRdb reanalysed the 5' RACE reads using MiXCR and keeps one entry per CDR3 protein. This repertoire shows 300,000 to 400,000 distinct CDR3 sequences, around 30% found once; its top ten account for 5.5% to 7%. Specimen: PBMCs. These TCRs come from a woman between 18 and 55 years old in good health.

This clonotype was observed a handful of times. The chain is built from TRBV4-3 and TRBJ2-3, with 9 bases aligning to TRBD2. V was clipped by 5 bases and J by 6 bases; unmatched bases: 9. CDR1 LGHNA and CDR2 YSLEER come from the germline V gene. The CDR3 consists of 15 residues. The CDR3 region is CASSYSGGRGDTQYF. Here the CDR3 DNA reads TGCGCCAGCAGCTATAGCGGGGGAAGAGGCGATACGCAGTATTTT.

This clonotype has only a few counts. The genes are TRBV3-1 and TRBJ1-2; tentatively, D is TRBD1 (5 bases). CDR1 is LGHDT and CDR2 is YNNKEL in the germline V gene (reference sequence). The CDR3 loop spans 14 amino acids. Trimming pared 3 bases from V and 2 bases from J, leaving 10 bases between. This CDR3 is CASSQDTVNYGYTF. CDR3 sequence (DNA): TGTGCCAGCAGCCAGGACACGGTAAACTATGGCTACACCTTC.

This chain joins TRBV11-3 and TRBJ1-1, with D unclear. V was clipped by 4 bases and J by 7 bases, with 13 bases between them. The CDR3 extends over 13 amino acids. The germline V gene encodes CDR1 SGHNT and CDR2 YENEEA. CDR3 bases: TGTGCCAGCAGCTCAATGGAGTACAGTGAAGCTTTCTTT. Its translation: CASSSMEYSEAFF.

A few counts support this clonotype. The chain joins TRBV20-1 to TRBJ2-7, with D tentatively TRBD2 (5 bases). Trimming removed 6 bases at V and 2 bases at J, with 11 bases between. Per germline, CDR1 DFQATT and CDR2 SNEGSKA (reference sequence). The CDR3 is 12 amino acids. Here the CDR3 DNA reads TGCAGTGCCCCCAGCGGTCCCTACGAGCAGTACTTC. It translates to CSAPSGPYEQYF.

V gene TRBV29-1 combines with J gene TRBJ2-1; 7 bases align to TRBD2. The CDR3 has 14 amino acids. Germline CDR1 and CDR2: SQVTM and ANQGSEA. The trim removed 4 bases at V and 7 bases at J, leaving 10 bases unmatched. The CDR3 here is CSVVGGVRGNEQFF. CDR3 in DNA: TGCAGCGTTGTGGGAGGGGTCCGAGGGAATGAGCAGTTCTTC.

In its sample, this clonotype was seen a few times. The chain carries TRBV7-9 and TRBJ1-4; the match to TRBD1 covers 7 bases. This CDR3 comprises 14 residues. The ends lost 5 bases at V and 12 bases at J; junction bases unmatched: 12. Germline V gene lookup returns CDR1 SEHNR and CDR2 FQNEAQ (reference sequence). CDR3 protein: CASSLGTDFSELFF. The CDR3, as DNA: TGTGCCAGCAGCCTCGGGACAGATTTTTCCGAACTGTTTTTT.

The CDR3 DNA sequence: TGTGCCAGCAGCGTTGTTGATGAAGGCGGGGAGCTGTTTTTT. Protein sequence: CASSVVDEGGELFF. The chain carries TRBV9 and TRBJ2-2, with D uncertain. The CDR3 consists of 14 residues. The germline CDR1 and CDR2 sequences are SGDLS and YYNGEE. Deletions cut 2 bases from V and 7 bases from J, with 12 bases between.

The chain has TRBV19 and TRBJ1-6; no clear D. V was clipped by 8 bases and J by 5 bases, with 19 bases between them. This CDR3 is 16 amino acids long. The germline gives CDR1 LNHDA, CDR2 SQIVND (reference sequence). CDR3 nucleotides: TGTGCCAGTCGGAAAGAAACCAGACCTAATAATTCACCCCTCCACTTT. Amino acids: CASRKETRPNNSPLHF.

V gene TRBV5-1 combines with J gene TRBJ2-2, with D perhaps being TRBD1 or TRBD2 (5 bases each). The CDR3 runs 18 residues. Germline-derived CDR1 and CDR2 are SGHRS and YFSETQ. The V gene lost 0 bases and the J gene lost 3 bases, with 18 bases spanning the gap. The CDR3 sequence: CASSLDSGLTNHTGELFF. CDR3 DNA: TGCGCCAGCAGCTTGGATTCGGGGCTCACGAATCACACCGGGGAGCTGTTTTTT.

The chain joins TRBV6-5 to TRBJ2-7; the match to TRBD2 covers 8 bases. V gave up 7 bases and J gave up 6 bases; unmatched junction bases: 11. The CDR3 is 14 residues long. Germline lookup yields CDR1 MNHEY and CDR2 SVGAGI. The CDR3 loop reads CASTFSGAGFEQYF. The DNA of the CDR3 is TGTGCCAGCACCTTTAGCGGGGCAGGGTTCGAGCAGTACTTC.

The DNA for the CDR3 is TGTGCCAGCAGCCAATCACGACAGGGCTGGGAGCTGTTTTTT. It encodes CASSQSRQGWELFF. The rearrangement uses TRBV3-1 and TRBJ2-2; 7 positions agree with TRBD1. Germline CDR1 LGHDT, CDR2 YNNKEL (reference sequence). This CDR3 is 14 amino acids long. J gave up 9 bases and V 2 bases, and 6 bases lay outside the gene matches.

The chain couples TRBV19 to TRBJ2-1; D uncertain. Deletions cut 10 bases from V and 3 bases from J, with 4 bases between. CDR3 size: 10 residues. CDR1 and CDR2 from the germline V gene are LNHDA and SQIVND (reference sequence). CDR3 bases: TGTGCCACGAGCTACAATGAGCAGTTCTTC. This codes for CATSYNEQFF.

The chain has TRBV5-4 and TRBJ1-1; D may be TRBD1 (5 bases). The CDR3 has 14 residues. Looked up from germline, CDR1 is SGHNT and CDR2 is YYREEE (reference sequence). The V gene lost 4 bases and the J gene lost 3 bases, with 13 bases spanning the gap. CDR3 region: CASSRALGDTEAFF. CDR3 nucleotide sequence: TGTGCCAGCAGCCGCGCCTTGGGGGACACTGAAGCTTTCTTT.

The chain has TRBV29-1 and TRBJ2-7; D may match TRBD1 or TRBD2 (5 bases each). The CDR3 consists of 13 residues. Trimming took off 6 bases at V and 2 bases at J, with 14 bases between the two ends. From germline, CDR1 is SQVTM and CDR2 ANQGSEA. The CDR3 DNA is TGCAGCGTCGTTGACTGGGACGCCTACGAGCAGTACTTC. Its translation is CSVVDWDAYEQYF.

This clonotype was seen only a few times. The chain uses TRBV12-3 or TRBV12-4 and TRBJ2-1, with 7 bases matching TRBD2. With 2 bases clipped from V and 7 bases from J, the junction kept 8 bases outside the gene matches. There are 15 residues in the CDR3. CDR3 bases: TGTGCCAGCAGTTTACCGGGGAGGGCGGGAAATGAGCAGTTCTTC. Protein product: CASSLPGRAGNEQFF.

J is TRBJ1-1 and V is TRBV5-1; 8 bases align to TRBD1. V lost 3 bases to trimming and J lost 4 bases; unmatched junction nucleotides: 5. Germline V gives CDR1 SGHRS, CDR2 YFSETQ. This CDR3 spans 14 amino acids. The CDR3 spells CASSWTGRGTEAFF. In DNA, the CDR3 is TGCGCCAGCAGCTGGACAGGGAGGGGCACTGAAGCTTTCTTT. Using reference TRBV5-1 and TRBJ1-1 for the parts outside the CDR3, the full variable domain is KAGVTQTPRYLIKTRGQQVTLSCSPISGHRSVSWYQQTPGQGLQFLFEYFSETQRNKGNFPGRFSGRQFSNSRSEMNVSTLELGDSALYLCASSWTGRGTEAFFGQGTRLTVV.

This clonotype was seen a single time. This chain uses TRBV4-2 with TRBJ1-6; D uncertain. Trimming took 6 bases from V and 0 from J, leaving 12 bases between them. The CDR3 runs to 16 residues. Germline CDR1 is LGHNA and CDR2 is YNFKEQ. CDR3 DNA: TGTGCCAGCAGTCTCGATACCAGCTCCTATAATTCACCCCTCCACTTT. Translation gives CASSLDTSSYNSPLHF.